This TCR beta chain was recorded in a study of spatial heterogeneity in lung cancer. On the study more broadly: Samples came from roughly 72 TRACERx patients with untreated early-stage lung cancer. The follow-up PBMC samples were sequenced whenever they were available. The median time to follow-up was two to three years after resection. Points from the study as a whole: Tumor TCRs that were ubiquitous and expanded showed up in blood more at resection than follow-up.

This clonotype was detected ten times or more. Its antigen is not known. Each molecule of TCR cDNA was tagged with one unique molecular identifier. One entry per CDR3 protein results from TCRdb running MiXCR on the 5' RACE reads. The table shows 20,000 to 30,000 distinct CDR3 sequences, with under 7% occurring only once. CDR3 size: 16 residues. Per the germline V gene, CDR1 is LGHNA and CDR2 is YSLEER. Trimming took 1 base from V and 4 from J, leaving 14 bases between them. Stated time point: blood at routine non-recurrence follow-up after resection. TCRs were sequenced from unsorted whole RNA of tumor, nontumor lung or PBMC.

The clonotype originates from a male donor with early-stage non-small cell lung cancer. This chain uses TRBV4-3 with TRBJ1-5, with a possible D match to TRBD1 (5 bases). The material was PBMCs, obtained at follow-up. The CDR3 DNA reads TGCGCCAGCAGCCAAGTGTGGGGGGACGGAAATCAGCCCCAGCATTTT. Translating it yields CASSQVWGDGNQPQHF.